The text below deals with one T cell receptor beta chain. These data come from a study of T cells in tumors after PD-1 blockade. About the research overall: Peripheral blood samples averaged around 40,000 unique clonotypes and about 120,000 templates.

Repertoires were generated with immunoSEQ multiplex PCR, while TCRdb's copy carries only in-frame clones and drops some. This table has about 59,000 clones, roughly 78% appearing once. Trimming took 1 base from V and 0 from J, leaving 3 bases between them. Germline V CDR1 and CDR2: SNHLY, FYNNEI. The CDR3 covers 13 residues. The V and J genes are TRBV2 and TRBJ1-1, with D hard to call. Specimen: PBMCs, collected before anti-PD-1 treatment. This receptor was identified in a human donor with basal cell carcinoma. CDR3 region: CASSEDVNTEAFF. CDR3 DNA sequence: TGTGCCAGCAGTGAAGACGTGAACACTGAAGCTTTCTTT.